Listed below are T cell receptor beta chains from one sample, sequenced in a study of cytomegalovirus exposure and HLA in healthy donors. This table comes from immunoSEQ multiplex PCR, and its TCRdb copy is limited to in-frame clones, with some not included. The sample contains 50,000 to 65,000 clones, 85% to 90% of which appear only once. Material: PBMCs. These receptors all come from a woman younger than 35 in good health and CMV-seronegative. CDR3s include the opening cysteine and the closing phenylalanine or tryptophan. A D gene is named only where the DNA matches it firmly. Clone size is given for some rows only: seen once, a few or many times, or a class if the clone is expanded.

d_gene: TRBD1
j_gene: TRBJ2-7
v_gene: TRBV28
abundance: -
CDR3nt: TGTGCCAGCAGTTCGGGACAGGGGTCCTACGAGCAGTACTTC
CDR3aa: CASSSGQGSYEQYF

d_gene: -
j_gene: TRBJ2-1
v_gene: TRBV7-9
abundance: -
CDR3nt: TGTGCCAGCAGCTTAGCGGGCCTACTGAATGAGCAGTTCTTC
CDR3aa: CASSLAGLLNEQFF

d_gene: -
j_gene: TRBJ2-3
v_gene: TRBV10-3
abundance: -
CDR3nt: TGTGCCATCAGTGAAGGGTCGGGAAGCACAGATACGCAGTATTTT
CDR3aa: CAISEGSGSTDTQYF

d_gene: -
j_gene: TRBJ1-1
v_gene: TRBV9
abundance: -
CDR3nt: TGTGCCAGCAGCGGCCCGAGCTTGAACACTGAAGCTTTCTTT
CDR3aa: CASSGPSLNTEAFF

d_gene: TRBD1
j_gene: TRBJ2-7
v_gene: TRBV11-2
abundance: -
CDR3nt: TGTGCCAGCACCTTCGGACAGGGAGCGTACGAGCAGTACTTC
CDR3aa: CASTFGQGAYEQYF

d_gene: TRBD2
j_gene: TRBJ2-3
v_gene: TRBV13
abundance: -
CDR3nt: TGTGCCAGCAGCTTAGCGGTGGGCGGGGGGGATACGCAGTATTTT
CDR3aa: CASSLAVGGGDTQYF

d_gene: TRBD1
j_gene: TRBJ1-4
v_gene: TRBV5-1
abundance: -
CDR3nt: TGCGCCAGCAGCTTGGGGGACAGCAATGAAAAACTGTTTTTT
CDR3aa: CASSLGDSNEKLFF

d_gene: TRBD2
j_gene: TRBJ2-7
v_gene: TRBV11-2
abundance: -
CDR3nt: TGTGCCAGCAGCACGAATAGCGGGAGGGCCCTCGAGCAGTACTTC
CDR3aa: CASSTNSGRALEQYF

d_gene: TRBD2
j_gene: TRBJ2-3
v_gene: TRBV18
abundance: -
CDR3nt: TGTGCCAGCTCACCACGAGGGACTAGCGTTATCCGCACAGATACGCAGTATTTT
CDR3aa: CASSPRGTSVIRTDTQYF

d_gene: -
j_gene: TRBJ1-2
v_gene: TRBV6-5
abundance: -
CDR3nt: TGTGCCAGCAGTTACGAGGCTAACTATGGCTACACCTTC
CDR3aa: CASSYEANYGYTF

d_gene: TRBD2
j_gene: TRBJ2-1
v_gene: TRBV5-6
abundance: -
CDR3nt: TGTGCCAGCAGCTTGCTCTCCGGGACCGCCGGGGGGGAGCAGTTCTTC
CDR3aa: CASSLLSGTAGGEQFF

d_gene: -
j_gene: TRBJ1-1
v_gene: TRBV18
abundance: -
CDR3nt: TGTGCCAGCTCACCCACGGGGGGGCTGACTGAAGCTTTCTTT
CDR3aa: CASSPTGGLTEAFF

d_gene: -
j_gene: TRBJ2-7
v_gene: TRBV5-8
abundance: -
CDR3nt: TGTGCCAGCAACCAGGGCTTCCACGAGCAGTACTTC
CDR3aa: CASNQGFHEQYF

d_gene: TRBD1
j_gene: TRBJ2-5
v_gene: TRBV18
abundance: -
CDR3nt: TGTGCCAGCTCACCAGACACAGGGGGTCAAGAGACCCAGTACTTC
CDR3aa: CASSPDTGGQETQYF

d_gene: -
j_gene: TRBJ1-4
v_gene: TRBV6-6
abundance: once
CDR3nt: TGTGCCAGCAGTTCCCTTACAGGGACAAATGAAAAACTGTTTTTT
CDR3aa: CASSSLTGTNEKLFF

d_gene: TRBD2
j_gene: TRBJ2-7
v_gene: TRBV30
abundance: -
CDR3nt: TGTGCCAGAGGACTAGTCTACTCCTACGAGCAGTACTTC
CDR3aa: CARGLVYSYEQYF

d_gene: -
j_gene: TRBJ2-2
v_gene: TRBV6-1
abundance: -
CDR3nt: TGTGCCAGCACCAGCTTCGGAGGCACCGGGGAGCTGTTTTTT
CDR3aa: CASTSFGGTGELFF

d_gene: -
j_gene: TRBJ2-2
v_gene: TRBV2
abundance: few
CDR3nt: TGTGCCAGCAGGTTCAGGGGAACCGGGGAGCTGTTTTTT
CDR3aa: CASRFRGTGELFF

d_gene: TRBD2
j_gene: TRBJ2-3
v_gene: TRBV2
abundance: -
CDR3nt: TGTGCCAGCAGGCCCCCTAGCGGCGGGGCAGATACGCAGTATTTT
CDR3aa: CASRPPSGGADTQYF

d_gene: -
j_gene: TRBJ2-7
v_gene: TRBV6-4
abundance: -
CDR3nt: TGTGCCAGCAGTGACCTACAGGTAACCTACGAGCAGTACTTC
CDR3aa: CASSDLQVTYEQYF

d_gene: -
j_gene: TRBJ2-1
v_gene: TRBV7-9
abundance: -
CDR3nt: TGTGCCAGCAGCTTACTAGCGCATGAGCAGTTCTTC
CDR3aa: CASSLLAHEQFF

d_gene: TRBD1
j_gene: TRBJ1-1
v_gene: TRBV28
abundance: -
CDR3nt: TGTGCCAGCACCCCGGCGACAGGGAGGAGCACTGAAGCTTTCTTT
CDR3aa: CASTPATGRSTEAFF

d_gene: -
j_gene: TRBJ1-1
v_gene: TRBV7-6
abundance: -
CDR3nt: TGTGCCAGCAGCAAAACCCGGCACTACAAGAACACTGAAGCTTTCTTT
CDR3aa: CASSKTRHYKNTEAFF

d_gene: TRBD1
j_gene: TRBJ1-1
v_gene: TRBV29-1
abundance: -
CDR3nt: TGCAGCGTTGCACAGGGGTTAACTGAAGCTTTCTTT
CDR3aa: CSVAQGLTEAFF

d_gene: TRBD1
j_gene: TRBJ1-1
v_gene: TRBV4-3
abundance: -
CDR3nt: TGCGCCAGCAGCCATCGACAGGGGTCGGAAGCTTTCTTT
CDR3aa: CASSHRQGSEAFF

d_gene: -
j_gene: TRBJ1-2
v_gene: TRBV4-1
abundance: -
CDR3nt: TGCGCCAGCAGCCAAGCGCAGGCCTCCTATGGCTACACCTTC
CDR3aa: CASSQAQASYGYTF

d_gene: TRBD1
j_gene: TRBJ1-2
v_gene: TRBV28
abundance: -
CDR3nt: TGTGCCAGCAGTTTAGGTCAGGGGGACGGCGGCTACACCTTC
CDR3aa: CASSLGQGDGGYTF

d_gene: -
j_gene: TRBJ2-7
v_gene: TRBV5-5
abundance: -
CDR3nt: TGTGCCAGCAGCTTGGCCAGGCCCTACGAGCAGTACTTC
CDR3aa: CASSLARPYEQYF

d_gene: -
j_gene: TRBJ2-2
v_gene: TRBV28
abundance: -
CDR3nt: TGTGCCAGCAGTTTTTCCCCTTCCGGGGAGCTGTTTTTT
CDR3aa: CASSFSPSGELFF

d_gene: TRBD1
j_gene: TRBJ1-3
v_gene: TRBV27
abundance: once
CDR3nt: TGTGCCAGCAGACTATCCCGGGACAGAGGAAACACCATATATTTT
CDR3aa: CASRLSRDRGNTIYF

d_gene: TRBD1
j_gene: TRBJ2-2
v_gene: TRBV19
abundance: -
CDR3nt: TGTGCCAGTAGTCATCGGACAGGGAGGAACACCGGGGAGCTGTTTTTT
CDR3aa: CASSHRTGRNTGELFF

d_gene: -
j_gene: TRBJ2-7
v_gene: TRBV19
abundance: -
CDR3nt: TGTGCCAGTAGTAGGGGTAGCGGACTTTCCTACGAGCAGTACTTC
CDR3aa: CASSRGSGLSYEQYF

d_gene: -
j_gene: TRBJ1-1
v_gene: TRBV30
abundance: -
CDR3nt: TGTGCCTGGAGCACAGAACCTATGAACACTGAAGCTTTCTTT
CDR3aa: CAWSTEPMNTEAFF

d_gene: TRBD2
j_gene: TRBJ2-7
v_gene: TRBV6-5
abundance: -
CDR3nt: TGTGCCAGCAGTTACGGGACTAGCGGGAGTCGAGAGCAGTACTTC
CDR3aa: CASSYGTSGSREQYF

d_gene: TRBD1
j_gene: TRBJ2-5
v_gene: TRBV5-1
abundance: -
CDR3nt: TGCGCCAGCAGCCTGCCAAAGGGACAGCAAGAGACCCAGTACTTC
CDR3aa: CASSLPKGQQETQYF

d_gene: -
j_gene: TRBJ1-2
v_gene: TRBV7-9
abundance: once
CDR3nt: TGTGCCAGCAGCTTAGACAGGGTGGGCTATGGCTACACCTTC
CDR3aa: CASSLDRVGYGYTF

d_gene: -
j_gene: TRBJ1-2
v_gene: TRBV5-1
abundance: -
CDR3nt: TGCGCCAGCAGCTTGGCCTCCGGGGAACAAGGCTACACCTTC
CDR3aa: CASSLASGEQGYTF

d_gene: TRBD2
j_gene: TRBJ2-1
v_gene: TRBV7-3
abundance: -
CDR3nt: TGTGCCAGCAGCTTAGACCCCTCTCTAGCGGGAGGGCCCGATGAGCAGTTCTTC
CDR3aa: CASSLDPSLAGGPDEQFF

d_gene: TRBD2
j_gene: TRBJ2-7
v_gene: TRBV11-2
abundance: -
CDR3nt: TGTGCCAGCAGCTCCGGGACTAGCGTCTCCTACGAGCAGTACTTC
CDR3aa: CASSSGTSVSYEQYF

d_gene: -
j_gene: TRBJ1-1
v_gene: TRBV18
abundance: -
CDR3nt: TGTGCCAGCTCACCAAACACCTTGAACACTGAAGCTTTCTTT
CDR3aa: CASSPNTLNTEAFF

d_gene: TRBD1
j_gene: TRBJ1-2
v_gene: TRBV28
abundance: -
CDR3nt: TGTGCCAGCACCCTGGACAGGGCCTATGGCTACACCTTC
CDR3aa: CASTLDRAYGYTF

d_gene: -
j_gene: TRBJ1-3
v_gene: TRBV7-3
abundance: -
CDR3nt: TGTGCCAGCAGCTTACCGGGAGCGGGAGGAAACACCATATATTTT
CDR3aa: CASSLPGAGGNTIYF

d_gene: TRBD2
j_gene: TRBJ2-2
v_gene: TRBV5-1
abundance: -
CDR3nt: TGCGCCAGCAGCTTGGCCGGGAGGCCAAACACCGGGGAGCTGTTTTTT
CDR3aa: CASSLAGRPNTGELFF

d_gene: TRBD2
j_gene: TRBJ2-7
v_gene: TRBV4-1
abundance: -
CDR3nt: TGCGCCAGCAGCCAAGGCGGGGGCTCCTACGAGCAGTACTTC
CDR3aa: CASSQGGGSYEQYF

d_gene: -
j_gene: TRBJ2-7
v_gene: TRBV5-1
abundance: -
CDR3nt: TGCGCCAGCAGCTCGATTCCGGACATCTACGAGCAGTACTTC
CDR3aa: CASSSIPDIYEQYF

d_gene: TRBD2
j_gene: TRBJ2-1
v_gene: TRBV7-2
abundance: -
CDR3nt: TGTGCCAGCAGCCTCTCTAGCGGGGGGGCTTGGAATGAGCAGTTCTTC
CDR3aa: CASSLSSGGAWNEQFF

d_gene: TRBD2
j_gene: TRBJ2-3
v_gene: TRBV29-1
abundance: -
CDR3nt: TGCAGCGTTGAAGGGACTAGCGTTTCTACGGGGGCAGATACGCAGTATTTT
CDR3aa: CSVEGTSVSTGADTQYF

d_gene: -
j_gene: TRBJ1-2
v_gene: TRBV30
abundance: -
CDR3nt: TGTGCCTGGGACACAGCTAACTATGGCTACACCTTC
CDR3aa: CAWDTANYGYTF